A selection of T cell receptor beta chains follows, all from one sample in a study of T cells in Graves' hyperthyroidism and ophthalmopathy. TCRdb re-called the multiplex PCR reads through MiXCR, storing one row per CDR3 protein. This sample has 500,000 to 750,000 distinct CDR3 sequences, with more than 15% found just once. Sequencing was carried out using blood. These receptors originate from a woman aged 25 to 39 with Graves' hyperthyroidism. Each CDR3 is given with its conserved first and last residue. A D gene is named only where the DNA matches it firmly. Some rows mark clone size as missing; the rest say once, few, many or name a class of expanded clone.

. TRBJ2-7 TRBD2 TRBV6-1 TGTGCCAGTCAATCCGGGACTAGCGGGTCCACCTCCTACGAGCAGTACTTC CASQSGTSGSTSYEQYF
many TRBJ2-7 TRBD2 TRBV20-1 TGCAGTGCTAGATCCGGACTAGCGGGAGTCTACGAGCAGTACTTC CSARSGLAGVYEQYF
. TRBJ2-5 TRBD1 TRBV7-3 TGTGCCAGCAGCTCCGGACAGGCGTACCAAGAGACCCAGTACTTC CASSSGQAYQETQYF
. TRBJ1-2 TRBD1 TRBV6-1 TGTGCCACCAGTGAATGGACAGGGGACCTCAGATCATCCTATGGCTACACCTTC CATSEWTGDLRSSYGYTF
few TRBJ2-7 TRBD2 TRBV20-1 TGCAGTGCTAGAGATTCCCCTAGCGGGGCCTACGAGCAGTACTTC CSARDSPSGAYEQYF
many TRBJ2-5 . TRBV6-5 TGTGCCAGCAGTTACTCGTATACCAGCTCGGGAGAGACCCAGTACTTC CASSYSYTSSGETQYF
many TRBJ2-7 . TRBV2 TGTGCCAGCAGTGCACAGGGAACGAGCTACGAGCAGTACTTC CASSAQGTSYEQYF
many TRBJ1-5 TRBD1 TRBV5-1 TGCGCCAGCAGCGTTACAGGGGGCAACGGACAGCCCCAGCATTTT CASSVTGGNGQPQHF
many TRBJ1-5 TRBD1 TRBV30 TGTGCCTGGAGCCTTGACAGGGGGCCCGATCAGCCCCAGCATTTT CAWSLDRGPDQPQHF
few TRBJ2-1 TRBD2 TRBV7-3 TGTGCCAGCAGCTTATTCGGCGGGAGCTCCTACAATGAGCAGTTCTTC CASSLFGGSSYNEQFF
. TRBJ2-3 TRBD2 TRBV5-1 TGCGCCAGCAGCTTTTTGCTAGCGGGAGTTGAAGATACGCAGTATTTT CASSFLLAGVEDTQYF
. TRBJ2-5 . TRBV27 TGTGCCATCAAGGACAGAGGAGAGACCCAGTACTTC CAIKDRGETQYF
many TRBJ1-4 . TRBV20-1 TGCAGTGCTAGAGGGGCCGTTCGGGGTGGCGAAAAACTGTTTTTT CSARGAVRGGEKLFF
many TRBJ1-1 . TRBV2 TGTGCCAGCAGGGAAACAGTCATGAACACTGAAGCTTTCTTT CASRETVMNTEAFF
many TRBJ2-7 TRBD1 TRBV6-1 TGTGCCAGCAGTCGAACCGGACAGGGGGCCGACGAGCAGTACTTC CASSRTGQGADEQYF
few TRBJ2-2 . TRBV30 TGTGCCTGGAGCGACGTGGGTCCCGGGGAGCTGTTTTTT CAWSDVGPGELFF
many TRBJ1-5 . TRBV20-1 TGCAGTGCTAGAGATATACAGGGCAATCAGCCCCAGCATTTT CSARDIQGNQPQHF
many TRBJ2-2 . TRBV5-6 TGTGCCAGCAGCTTGCCAGGCGCGAACACCGGGGAGCTGTTTTTT CASSLPGANTGELFF
. TRBJ1-5 . TRBV3-1 TGTGCCAGCAGCCAAGCGGACAATCAGCCCCAGCATTTT CASSQADNQPQHF
few TRBJ1-4 TRBD1 TRBV29-1 TGCAGCGTCGCCGGGACAGGCGCTGAAAAACTGTTTTTT CSVAGTGAEKLFF
. TRBJ1-1 . TRBV5-1 . CASSSSGQGYMNTEAFF
many TRBJ1-2 . TRBV2 TGTGCCAGCAGTGAACAAGGACTCCATGGCTACACCTTC CASSEQGLHGYTF
many TRBJ2-7 . TRBV30 TGTGCCTGGAGTGTACGGATGCTAGCCCGGGAGCAGTACTTC CAWSVRMLAREQYF
many TRBJ2-1 TRBD1 TRBV11-2 TGTGCCAGCAGCTCTGACAGGGGGACCTACAATGAGCAGTTCTTC CASSSDRGTYNEQFF
many TRBJ2-1 TRBD2 TRBV6-2/TRBV6-3 TGTGCCAGCAGTTACTCAGGCGGGGGGCCGGTGCAGTTCTTC CASSYSGGGPVQFF
. TRBJ2-1 TRBD2 TRBV6-6 TGTACCAGCAGTTACTCGGGACTAGCGGGAGTATACAATGAGCAGTTCTTC CTSSYSGLAGVYNEQFF
many TRBJ1-1 TRBD1 TRBV20-1 TGCAGTGCTAGGACAGGGGGCTCGAACACTGAAGCTTTCTTT CSARTGGSNTEAFF
many TRBJ2-7 . TRBV6-1 TGTGCCAGCAGCAAACAAGTGGACGGGAGAAGCTCCTACGAGCAGTACTTC CASSKQVDGRSSYEQYF
. TRBJ2-7 TRBD2 TRBV20-1 TGCAGTGCTAGCTCAGGACTAGCGGGAGAAGTAAACTACGAGCAGTACTTC CSASSGLAGEVNYEQYF
. TRBJ2-2 TRBD1 TRBV20-1 TGCAGTGCTAGGCCCCCCAGGCAGGGGGTATACACCGGGGAGCTGTTTTTT CSARPPRQGVYTGELFF
few TRBJ1-5 TRBD1 TRBV6-1 TGTGCCAGCACTCCGACAGGGAGGTTCAATCAGCCCCAGCATTTT CASTPTGRFNQPQHF
many TRBJ2-7 . TRBV12-5 TGTGCTAGTGGTTTGGGGACTTACCAATACGAGCAGTACTTC CASGLGTYQYEQYF
. TRBJ1-6 TRBD1 TRBV6-2/TRBV6-3 TGTGCCAGCAGTTACTCGAGGGGACAGAGGAGTAATTCACCCCTCCACTTT CASSYSRGQRSNSPLHF
many TRBJ1-5 TRBD1 TRBV30 TGTGCCTGGAGTCCACAGGGGGTGGGTCAGCCCCAGCATTTT CAWSPQGVGQPQHF
. TRBJ2-7 TRBD2 TRBV11-2 TGCGCCAGCAGCCATGGGGTAGCGGGACTCGAGCAGTACTTC CASSHGVAGLEQYF
. TRBJ1-1 . TRBV4-1 TGCGCCAGCAGCCAAGATCAAAGGAACACTGAAGCTTTCTTT CASSQDQRNTEAFF
. TRBJ2-1 . TRBV28 TGTGCCAGCAGTTTACACCCGATGGGGGGTGAGCAGTTCTTC CASSLHPMGGEQFF
many TRBJ2-1 . TRBV20-1 TGCAGTGCTAGATTGCGGGGCTACAATGAGCAGTTCTTC CSARLRGYNEQFF
many TRBJ2-4 TRBD1 TRBV24-1 TGTGCCACCAGTGATTCACCGGACAGGGCTAACATTCAGTACTTC CATSDSPDRANIQYF
many TRBJ1-5 TRBD1 TRBV30 TGTGCCTGGAGTGCGACAGGGGATCAGCCCCAGCATTTT CAWSATGDQPQHF
. TRBJ1-5 . TRBV20-1 TGCAGTGCTAGGGGGGGAGTAAATCAGCCCCAGCATTTT CSARGGVNQPQHF
many TRBJ1-5 TRBD1 TRBV12-3/TRBV12-4 TGTGCCAGCAGTCTACAGGGGTTCGGTCAGCCCCAGCATTTT CASSLQGFGQPQHF
. TRBJ1-6 . TRBV9 TGTGCCAGCAGCGTAGACAGGCAAAAGGATAATTCACCCCTCCACTTT CASSVDRQKDNSPLHF
. TRBJ2-7 . TRBV18 TGTGCCAGCTCGCGGGACCATTCCTACGAGCAGTACTTC CASSRDHSYEQYF
many TRBJ2-1 TRBD2 TRBV14 TGTGCCAGCAGCAACCCACCCGGACTAGCGGGAAACAATGAGCAGTTCTTC CASSNPPGLAGNNEQFF
many TRBJ2-3 TRBD1 TRBV28 TGTGCCAGCAGTTTATCACAGGGGTCAACAGATACGCAGTATTTT CASSLSQGSTDTQYF
many TRBJ2-7 . TRBV28 TGTGCCAGCAGTTTCAGGGTGGGTTCCTACGAGCAGTACTTC CASSFRVGSYEQYF
many TRBJ1-4 . TRBV6-2/TRBV6-3 TGTGCCAGCACCCCCACCGGGAATGAAAAACTGTTTTTT CASTPTGNEKLFF